The clone carrying this TCR beta chain is a singleton in its sample. This sample stems from a study of blood T cell repertoires in COVID-19. Study context: Sites in the United States, Italy and Spain provided acute and convalescent COVID-19 samples.

Profiling relied on immunoSEQ multiplex PCR, and the TCRdb table lists in-frame clones only, not all of them. The repertoire has about 82,000 clones, around 80% of them found once; the top ten carry around 13%. Germline-derived CDR1 and CDR2 are MNHEY and SVGEGT. CDR3 length: 18 residues. V was clipped by 2 bases and J by 0 bases, with 17 bases between them. The specimen was peripheral blood. This clonotype was obtained from a woman in her forties with active or convalescent COVID-19. The V gene is TRBV6-2 or TRBV6-3, the J gene TRBJ1-3; tentative D call: TRBD1 (5 bases). CDR3 in DNA: TGTGCCAGCAGTTACCGGGACTACCGCTTCGTCTCTGGAAACACCATATATTTT. Translation gives CASSYRDYRFVSGNTIYF.